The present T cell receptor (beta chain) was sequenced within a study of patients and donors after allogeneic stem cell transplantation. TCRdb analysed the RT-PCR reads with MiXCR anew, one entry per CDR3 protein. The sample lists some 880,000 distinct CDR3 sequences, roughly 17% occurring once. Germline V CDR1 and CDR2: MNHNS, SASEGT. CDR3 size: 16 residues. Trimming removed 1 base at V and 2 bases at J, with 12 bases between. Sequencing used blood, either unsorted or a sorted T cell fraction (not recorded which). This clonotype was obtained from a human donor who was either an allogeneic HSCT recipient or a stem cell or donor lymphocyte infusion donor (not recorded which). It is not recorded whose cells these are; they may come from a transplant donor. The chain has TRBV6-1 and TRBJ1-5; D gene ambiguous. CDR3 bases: TGTGCCAGCAGTGAAGGGGAGGGTAAGGGCAATCAGCCCCAGCATTTT. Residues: CASSEGEGKGNQPQHF.